This record covers a single T cell receptor beta chain. It lacks a known antigen. Base qualities are missing; no much larger clone stands one base away. V is pruned by 4 bases and J by 5 bases, leaving 6 bases of the junction without a gene match. The germline V gene specifies SGHRS as CDR1 and YFSETQ as CDR2. Spanning cysteine to phenylalanine, the CDR3 consists of 15 amino acids. The DNA shown is the 45-base CDR3, in frame from base 1. Preparation of the library involved the immunoSEQ multiplex PCR assay. In TCRdb, the immuneACCESS table is reduced to in-frame sequences with V and J assigned. These tables do not hold every clone; where another copy was compared, an unresolved V gene accounts for under half, and the others remain unexplained. A total of tens of thousands of clones appear in this sample, around nine tenths of them only once. Approximately 0.2% of the sample comes from the top ten. These data originate in a study of T cell changes during pregnancy in multiple sclerosis (dated by TCRdb to between 2018 and 2021). In terms of the full investigation: The study looked at changes in the T cell repertoire across pregnancy in women with multiple sclerosis.

This clonotype was obtained from a female donor with multiple sclerosis, enrolled in a pregnancy study. This material consisted of CD4+ T cells from peripheral blood mononuclear cells, taken before pregnancy. The V and J genes are TRBV5-1 and TRBJ2-7; TRBD2 agrees with 13 junctional bases. The nucleotide sequence reads as follows: TGCGCCAGCAGCCTGCAAGGACTAGCGGGAGACGAGCAGTACTTC. It is translated as CASSLQGLAGDEQYF. Outside the CDR3, residues come from the reference TRBV5-1 and TRBJ2-7 proteins, so the full variable domain is: KAGVTQTPRYLIKTRGQQVTLSCSPISGHRSVSWYQQTPGQGLQFLFEYFSETQRNKGNFPGRFSGRQFSNSRSEMNVSTLELGDSALYLCASSLQGLAGDEQYFGPGTRLTVT.